Following are 17 T cell receptor beta chains from one sample sequenced in a study of T cell responses to AZD1222 COVID-19 vaccine. Assay used: immunoSEQ multiplex PCR; TCRdb lists only in-frame clones, some missing. Of 73,000 or so clones detected, roughly 75% appear once; the ten largest clones hold about 50%. Sequencing used peripheral blood, obtained 28 days after the second AZD1222 dose. Every receptor here comes from an adult who received the AZD1222 COVID-19 vaccine.

The genes are TRBV27 and TRBJ2-7, with D tentatively TRBD2 (6 bases). Germline loops: CDR1 MNHEY, CDR2 SMNVEV (reference sequence). With 5 bases removed from V and 3 bases from J, the gap between germline ends came to 8 bases. The CDR3 sequence is 12 residues long. In DNA form, the CDR3 reads TGTGCCAGCAGTCCCGGGGGCTACGAGCAGTACTTC. Residues: CASSPGGYEQYF.

This clone was observed a handful of times. The rearrangement joins TRBV18 to TRBJ1-6; D is undetermined. The CDR3 runs to 12 residues. Germline CDR1 and CDR2: KGHSH and LQKENI. The ends were cut back, 10 bases at V and 5 bases at J, with 9 bases in the middle. CDR3 bases: TGTGCCACCACGGGAGATAATTCACCCCTCCACTTT. Translating it yields CATTGDNSPLHF.

The genes are TRBV29-1 and TRBJ2-5; the match to TRBD1 covers 11 bases. CDR3 length: 15 residues. The germline V gene has CDR1 SQVTM and CDR2 ANQGSEA. The trim removed 6 bases at V and 3 bases at J, leaving 9 bases unmatched. CDR3 in amino acids: CSVAGGQGAKETQYF. For the CDR3, the DNA is TGCAGCGTCGCCGGAGGACAGGGGGCAAAAGAGACCCAGTACTTC.

The rearrangement links TRBV30 to TRBJ1-1; D is unclear. Germline CDR1 reads GTSNPN; CDR2 reads SVGIG (reference sequence). This CDR3 is built from 11 residues. The V end was cut by 4 bases, the J end by 8 bases, with 11 bases between. The CDR3 nucleotides read TGTGCCTGGATTTCGATTGGCGAAGCTTTCTTT. The encoded protein is CAWISIGEAFF.

This chain connects TRBV21-1 to TRBJ2-7. TRBV21-1 is shown as a pseudogene. The CDR3 loop spans 13 amino acids. CDR3 DNA sequence: TGTGCCAGCACGGCCATGTCGATATACGAGCAGTACTTC. Translating gives CASTAMSIYEQYF.

This clone appeared a single time. The genes are TRBV28 and TRBJ1-1; 7 bases agree with TRBD1. Germline CDR1 and CDR2: MDHEN and SYDVKM. The CDR3 loop spans 14 amino acids. The V gene end was trimmed by 7 bases and the J gene end by 2 bases; junction bases not matched to a gene: 7. CDR3 loop: CASKETGANTEAFF. The CDR3 DNA follows: TGTGCCAGCAAGGAAACAGGGGCCAACACTGAAGCTTTCTTT.

This chain links TRBV4-3 with TRBJ2-2; 9 nucleotides match TRBD2. The CDR3 extends over 15 amino acids. V shed 6 bases and J 0 bases; nucleotides not matched to a gene: 2. Germline V gives CDR1 LGHNA, CDR2 YSLEER. The chain's CDR3 is CASSRLAANTGELFF. The DNA of the CDR3 is TGCGCCAGCAGTCGACTAGCGGCGAACACCGGGGAGCTGTTTTTT.

V is TRBV3-1 (or the pseudogene TRBV3-2) and J is TRBJ2-2; D is unresolved. The CDR3 totals 11 residues. Germline V gene sequence: CDR1 LGHDT, CDR2 YNNKEL (reference sequence). V lost 3 bases, J lost 7 bases, and 3 bases lay in between. The CDR3 reads CASSHVGELFF. In DNA form, the CDR3 reads TGTGCCAGCAGCCATGTCGGGGAGCTGTTTTTT.

The chain uses TRBV29-1 and TRBJ1-1; D ambiguous. Trimming removed 3 bases at V and 1 base at J, with 3 bases between. This CDR3 comprises 11 residues. The germline gives CDR1 SQVTM, CDR2 ANQGSEA. The CDR3 is CSVEENTEAFF. CDR3 sequence (DNA): TGCAGCGTTGAGGAGAACACTGAAGCTTTCTTT.

Only a few counts were recorded for this clone. The genes are TRBV6-5 and TRBJ1-1; possibly TRBD1 for D (6 bases). The CDR3 is 12 residues long. CDR1 MNHEY and CDR2 SVGAGI come from the germline V gene. Trimming pared 6 bases from V and 12 bases from J, leaving 17 bases between. CDR3 DNA: TGTGCCAGCAGAAGGGGAGAAGGGGGAACTTTCTTT. Protein sequence: CASRRGEGGTFF.

The chain has TRBV6-6 and TRBJ1-6, with D maybe TRBD1 (5 bases). CDR1 and CDR2 from the germline V gene are MNHNY and SVGAGI (reference sequence). Between the trimmed V and J ends, which lost 5 bases and 10 bases, there was a span of 24 bases. The CDR3 consists of 17 residues. The CDR3: CASSPRGGTGLRSPLHF. In DNA, the CDR3 is TGTGCCAGCAGTCCGCGGGGTGGGACGGGTTTGCGCTCACCCCTCCACTTT.

The chain has TRBV7-8 and TRBJ2-1, with D possibly TRBD1 on 5 matching bases. V lost 1 base and J lost 6, with 10 bases in between. Germline V gene sequence: CDR1 SGHVS, CDR2 FQNEAQ. The CDR3 has 14 amino acids. This chain's CDR3 is CASSLVRVGNEQFF. CDR3 coding DNA: TGTGCCAGCAGCTTAGTCAGGGTGGGCAATGAGCAGTTCTTC.

The gene calls are TRBV27 and TRBJ1-6; a possible D gene is TRBD1 (5 bases). The CDR3 is 15 amino acids. The germline gives CDR1 MNHEY, CDR2 SMNVEV (reference sequence). V was shortened by 3 bases and J by 5 bases, with 11 bases between the two germline ends. The CDR3 nucleotides read TGTGCCAGCAGTTTCTCCGGGACCGATAATTCACCCCTCCACTTT. This gives the protein CASSFSGTDNSPLHF.

The chain couples TRBV13 to TRBJ2-7; TRBD1 aligns across 12 bases. The germline V gene has CDR1 PRHDT and CDR2 FYEKMQ (reference sequence). The J segment lost 8 bases and the V segment lost 5 bases, leaving 13 bases of the junction unmatched. The CDR3 has 16 amino acids. In DNA, the CDR3 is TGTGCCAGCAGCCCCCGACCGGGACAGGGGGCCTCGAAGCAGTACTTC. As protein: CASSPRPGQGASKQYF. Together with reference TRBV13 and TRBJ2-7, the CDR3 gives the full variable domain: AAGVIQSPRHLIKEKRETATLKCYPIPRHDTVYWYQQGPGQDPQFLISFYEKMQSDKGSIPDRFSAQQFSDYHSELNMSSLELGDSALYFCASSPRPGQGASKQYFGPGTRLTVT.

The rearrangement joins TRBV2 to TRBJ1-1, with 9 bases aligning to TRBD1. After removal of 10 bases from V and 3 bases from J, the junction contained 12 bases not matched to a gene. Germline V gene sequence: CDR1 SNHLY, CDR2 FYNNEI. This CDR3 contains 15 residues. The CDR3 DNA is TGTGCCACCTCAGGACAGGGGAAAGCTCACACTGAAGCTTTCTTT. This encodes CATSGQGKAHTEAFF.

This clone was seen just once. This rearrangement joins TRBV19 to TRBJ1-2; maybe TRBD1 (5 bases). Germline V gene data show CDR1 as LNHDA and CDR2 as SQIVND (reference sequence). The CDR3 loop spans 18 amino acids. Between the trimmed V and J ends, which lost 5 bases and 3 bases, there was a span of 25 bases. The DNA of the CDR3 is TGTGCCAGTAGTCTAGGGGCCGACCGAGTTTCATTCTACTATGGCTACACCTTC. It translates to CASSLGADRVSFYYGYTF. Supplemented by reference TRBV19 and TRBJ1-2, the full variable domain reads DGGITQSPKYLFRKEGQNVTLSCEQNLNHDAMYWYRQDPGQGLRLIYYSQIVNDFQKGDIAEGYSVSREKKESFPLTVTSAQKNPTAFYLCASSLGADRVSFYYGYTFGSGTRLTVV.

This chain uses TRBV6-1 with TRBJ1-6, with TRBD1 matching 8 bases. The trim removed 4 bases at V and 5 bases at J, leaving 7 bases unmatched. Germline CDR1 MNHNS, CDR2 SASEGT. The CDR3 is made up of 16 amino acids. The CDR3 bases are TGTGCCAGCAGTGTGACGGACAGGGACGATAATTCACCCCTCCACTTT. Its translation: CASSVTDRDDNSPLHF.